This T cell receptor (beta chain) was profiled in a study of metastatic and nonmetastatic thyroid tumors. TCRdb re-clonotyped the PCR reads through MiXCR. The table includes about 35,000 clones, about 29% detected once. This CDR3 region has 19 residues. Germline CDR1 and CDR2: GTSNPN and SVGIG (reference sequence). Trimming stripped 0 bases from V and 1 base from J, with 22 bases between. This clone was seen many times. This CDR3 is also generated by other DNA sequences in the sample. Prior to thyroid surgery, none of the patients had received any treatment. This sequence joins TRBV30 and TRBJ1-3; D ambiguous. The TCR originated in a female donor with papillary thyroid cancer or a benign thyroid nodule (not recorded which). Some clones in this sample may be carry-over from other donors' samples. The specimen sequenced was blood. CDR3 protein: CAWSVRYRVAPESGNTIYF. CDR3 in DNA: TGTGCCTGGAGTGTACGGTATAGGGTGGCCCCAGAATCTGGAAACACCATATATTTT.